The source of this T cell receptor (beta chain) is a study of shared clonotypes between healthy human individuals. About the study: Each donor contributed plates that comprised three CD4 naive, three CD4 memory, two CD8 naive and one CD8 memory.

Assay: immunoSEQ multiplex PCR; the TCRdb copy retains only in-frame clones and omits some. The sample holds 650,000 to 750,000 clones, around 72% seen once. Trimming pared 3 bases from V and 3 bases from J, leaving 9 bases between. From germline, CDR1 is SGHAT and CDR2 FQNNGV. This CDR3 is 13 amino acids long. The sequence derives from a woman aged 25-40 years in good health. The sample was memory CD4+ T cells sorted from blood. Described subset: CD45RA-negative fraction. The chain combines TRBV11-2 with TRBJ2-7; no firm D call. CDR3: CASSFNNNYEQYF. CDR3 sequence (DNA): TGTGCCAGCAGCTTCAACAACAACTACGAGCAGTACTTC.